Following are 5 T cell receptor beta chains from one sample sequenced in a study of early T cells in non-severe SARS-CoV-2 infection. Via MiXCR, TCRdb re-called the 5' RACE reads, giving one row per CDR3 protein. In the table there are approximately 65,000 distinct CDR3 sequences, roughly 12% of which are singletons. Sequenced here: whole blood, sampled at baseline. These receptors were collected from an adult who was a healthcare worker with PCR-confirmed SARS-CoV-2 infection or an uninfected control (not recorded which).

The chain links TRBV7-3 to TRBJ2-6; perhaps D is TRBD1 or TRBD2 (5 bases each). V was clipped by 4 bases and J by 0 bases, with 13 bases between them. The CDR3 consists of 17 residues. CDR1 and CDR2 from the germline V gene are SGHTA and FQGTGA. CDR3 DNA sequence: TGTGCCAGCAGCTCCCCGGGACCGAGCTCTGGGGCCAACGTCCTGACTTTC. Encoded protein: CASSSPGPSSGANVLTF.

The J gene is TRBJ2-7, the V gene TRBV5-6; the match to TRBD1 covers 12 bases. V was clipped by 2 bases and J by 3 bases; unmatched bases: 3. The CDR3 has 15 amino acids. Germline CDR1 reads SGHDT; CDR2 reads YYEEEE. CDR3 protein: CASSLWDRGLYEQYF. In DNA form, the CDR3 reads TGTGCCAGCAGCTTATGGGACAGGGGGCTCTACGAGCAGTACTTC. Full variable domain (missing parts from reference TRBV5-6 and TRBJ2-7): DAGVTQSPTHLIKTRGQQVTLRCSPKSGHDTVSWYQQALGQGPQFIFQYYEEEERQRGNFPDRFSGHQFPNYSSELNVNALLLGDSALYLCASSLWDRGLYEQYFGPGTRLTVT.

The chain employs TRBV20-1 and TRBJ2-3; TRBD2 aligns across 10 bases. After removal of 3 bases from V and 1 base from J, the junction contained 7 bases not matched to a gene. Germline V gene lookup returns CDR1 DFQATT and CDR2 SNEGSKA (reference sequence). The CDR3 loop spans 16 amino acids. Here the CDR3 DNA reads TGCAGTGCTAGCCCCCTAACTAGCGGGGGCACAGATACGCAGTATTTT. It codes for CSASPLTSGGTDTQYF.

In this sample, this clonotype turned up a few times. The chain combines TRBV10-2 with TRBJ2-5; D is unclear. This CDR3 region has 14 residues. V dropped 0 bases and J dropped 1 base, with 6 bases sitting between them. The germline V gene has CDR1 WSHSY and CDR2 SAAADI. This CDR3 reads CASSESFPQETQYF. CDR3 sequence (DNA): TGCGCCAGCAGTGAGTCATTCCCCCAAGAGACCCAGTACTTC.

The chain uses TRBV7-9 and TRBJ2-2; D is possibly TRBD2 (5 bases). CDR1 is SEHNR, CDR2 FQNEAQ, per germline (reference sequence). The CDR3 spans 15 residues. Trimming took 5 bases from V and 3 from J, leaving 13 bases between them. CDR3 in amino acids: CASSPGGLHTGELFF. The CDR3 bases are TGTGCCAGCAGCCCCGGAGGTCTCCACACCGGGGAGCTGTTTTTT.